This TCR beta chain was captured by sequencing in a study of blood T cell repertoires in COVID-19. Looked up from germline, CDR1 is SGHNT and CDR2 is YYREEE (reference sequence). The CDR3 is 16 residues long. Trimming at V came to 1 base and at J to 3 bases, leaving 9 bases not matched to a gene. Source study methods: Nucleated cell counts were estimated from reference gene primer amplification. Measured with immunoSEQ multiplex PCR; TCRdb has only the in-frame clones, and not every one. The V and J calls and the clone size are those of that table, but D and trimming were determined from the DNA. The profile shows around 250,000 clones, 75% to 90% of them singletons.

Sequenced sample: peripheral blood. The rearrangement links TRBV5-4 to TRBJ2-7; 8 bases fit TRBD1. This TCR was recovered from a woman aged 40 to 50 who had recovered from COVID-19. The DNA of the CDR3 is TGTGCCAGCAGCTTGATGGCGTCGGGACAGGACTACGAGCAGTACTTC. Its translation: CASSLMASGQDYEQYF. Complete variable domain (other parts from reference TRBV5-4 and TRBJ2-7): ETGVTQSPTHLIKTRGQQVTLRCSSQSGHNTVSWYQQALGQGPQFIFQYYREEENGRGNFPPRFSGLQFPNYSSELNVNALELDDSALYLCASSLMASGQDYEQYFGPGTRLTVT.